Listed below are T cell receptor beta chains from one sample, sequenced in a study of blood T cell repertoires in COVID-19. Using immunoSEQ multiplex PCR, the repertoire was profiled, and TCRdb retains in-frame clones only, with some absent. There are about 52,000 clones in the sample; 75% to 95% occur only once, and around 6.9% lies in the top ten. The sequenced sample was peripheral blood. Source of these receptors: a man aged 50 or older with active COVID-19. Both conserved end residues are part of each CDR3. The D gene is left open where the match is weak. Part of the rows lack a size; the others show once, few, many or a class for expanded clones.

>TRBJ2-7|TRBD2|TRBV5-4|-
CASSLGGLARSYEQYF
TGTGCCAGCAGCTTGGGGGGACTAGCGCGCTCCTACGAGCAGTACTTC
>TRBJ2-5|TRBD1|TRBV9|-
CASTLGQAPQETQYF
TGTGCCAGCACTCTGGGACAGGCCCCCCAAGAGACCCAGTACTTC
>TRBJ2-1|TRBD2|TRBV20-1|-
CSARAPSGSYVAYNEQFF
TGCAGTGCTCGTGCCCCTAGCGGGAGTTATGTTGCCTACAATGAGCAGTTCTTC
>TRBJ2-3|-|TRBV6-5|-
CASSRPRETDTQYF
TGTGCCAGCAGTCGTCCTAGGGAGACAGATACGCAGTATTTT
>TRBJ2-7|-|TRBV11-2|-
CASSPGQNWHEQYF
TGTGCCAGCAGCCCCGGACAGAACTGGCACGAGCAGTACTTC
>TRBJ1-2|TRBD1|TRBV6-4|-
CASSTGTDDYGYTF
TGTGCCAGCAGCACCGGGACAGACGATTATGGCTACACCTTC
>TRBJ1-5|-|TRBV5-5|-
CASSLLLFGPQHF
TGTGCCAGCAGCTTGTTGCTCTTCGGGCCCCAGCATTTT
>TRBJ2-5|-|TRBV5-1|-
CASSLAFGGIEETQYF
TGCGCCAGCAGCTTGGCCTTCGGGGGTATCGAAGAGACCCAGTACTTC
>TRBJ1-6|-|TRBV7-2|once
CASSPRQGTSPLHF
TGTGCCAGCAGCCCCAGGCAGGGGACGTCACCCCTCCACTTT
>TRBJ2-2|TRBD1|TRBV6-5|-
CASSSGTGNIGELFF
TGTGCCAGCAGTTCCGGGACAGGAAACATCGGGGAGCTGTTTTTT
>TRBJ2-3|TRBD2|TRBV11-2|-
CASSLDLMGGDTQYF
TGTGCCAGCAGCTTAGATCTAATGGGAGGGGATACGCAGTATTTT
>TRBJ2-1|TRBD2|TRBV10-3|-
CAISDRAGGVDEQFF
TGTGCCATCAGTGACCGGGCGGGGGGTGTCGATGAGCAGTTCTTC
>TRBJ2-2|-|TRBV11-2|-
CASSLVAGNTGELFF
TGTGCCAGCAGCTTAGTAGCTGGGAACACCGGGGAGCTGTTTTTT
>TRBJ2-5|-|TRBV5-1|-
CASSLGGSGQETQYF
TGCGCCAGCAGCTTGGGAGGAAGTGGGCAAGAGACCCAGTACTTC
>TRBJ2-3|TRBD1|TRBV19|-
CASSKTGTGPTQYF
TGTGCCAGTAGTAAGACCGGGACAGGGCCAACGCAGTATTTT
>TRBJ2-1|-|TRBV3-1/TRBV3-2|-
CASSTQNEQFF
TGTGCCAGCAGTACACAAAATGAGCAGTTCTTC
>TRBJ2-7|TRBD2|TRBV28|-
CASTQLAGFGYEQYF
TGTGCCAGCACCCAACTAGCGGGGTTCGGGTACGAGCAGTACTTC
>TRBJ1-1|TRBD1|TRBV30|-
CAWSLGQGSPAFF
TGTGCCTGGAGTCTGGGACAGGGAAGCCCAGCTTTCTTT
>TRBJ1-4|-|TRBV30|-
CAWSGPGDDEKLFF
TGTGCCTGGAGTGGCCCTGGAGATGATGAAAAACTGTTTTTT
>TRBJ2-1|-|TRBV6-4|-
CASSDGGSYNEQFF
TGTGCCAGCAGTGACGGGGGGAGCTACAATGAGCAGTTCTTC
>TRBJ2-5|TRBD1|TRBV19|-
CASSSTGGEETQYF
TGTGCCAGTAGTTCTACAGGGGGCGAGGAGACCCAGTACTTC
>TRBJ1-2|-|TRBV30|-
CAWSVHNYGYTF
TGTGCCTGGAGTGTACATAACTATGGCTACACCTTC
>TRBJ2-3|-|TRBV6-5|once
CASSLNRDWRDTQYF
TGTGCCAGCAGCCTCAACCGGGACTGGAGAGATACGCAGTATTTT
>TRBJ1-5|-|TRBV6-5|-
CASSFGQTNQPQHF
TGTGCCAGCAGTTTCGGACAGACAAATCAGCCCCAGCATTTT
>TRBJ2-1|TRBD2|TRBV7-6|-
CASSPPTSMVYNEQFF
TGTGCCAGCAGCCCCCCGACTAGCATGGTGTACAATGAGCAGTTCTTC
>TRBJ1-1|-|TRBV5-1|-
CASSFPSTEAFF
TGCGCCAGCAGCTTTCCCAGCACTGAAGCTTTCTTT
>TRBJ2-3|-|TRBV4-1|-
CASSQAGRGRTDTQYF
TGCGCCAGCAGCCAAGCAGGGCGGGGCCGCACAGATACGCAGTATTTT
>TRBJ1-2|TRBD1|TRBV10-2|once
CASSGIGTGGYTF
TGCGCCAGCAGTGGAATTGGGACAGGCGGCTACACCTTC
>TRBJ2-2|TRBD1|TRBV10-1|-
CASSRDRNTGELFF
TGCGCCAGCAGCCGGGACAGGAACACCGGGGAGCTGTTTTTT
>TRBJ1-1|-|TRBV3-1/TRBV3-2|-
CASSQDGWAPTLGGTEAFF
TGTGCCAGCAGCCAAGATGGGTGGGCTCCTACCCTGGGGGGCACTGAAGCTTTCTTT
>TRBJ2-1|TRBD1|TRBV5-1|-
CASSLGGQSSYNEQFF
TGCGCCAGCAGCTTGGGGGGACAGAGCTCCTACAATGAGCAGTTCTTC
>TRBJ2-5|-|TRBV5-6|-
CASSFRGPKETQYF
TGTGCCAGCAGCTTCCGAGGGCCCAAAGAGACCCAGTACTTC
>TRBJ2-7|TRBD1|TRBV4-1|-
CASSQGIMRTGSYEQYF
TGCGCCAGCAGCCAAGGAATAATGCGGACAGGGTCCTACGAGCAGTACTTC
>TRBJ1-3|TRBD1|TRBV15|-
CATSRATGVRNTIYF
TGTGCCACCAGCAGAGCGACAGGGGTCCGGAACACCATATATTTT
>TRBJ1-3|-|TRBV6-5|-
CASSLGTRNSGNTIYF
TGTGCCAGCAGTTTGGGGACACGTAACTCTGGAAACACCATATATTTT
>TRBJ1-1|-|TRBV27|-
CASRRIGGEAFF
TGTGCCAGCAGACGTATAGGGGGTGAAGCTTTCTTT
>TRBJ2-7|TRBD2|TRBV6-2/TRBV6-3|-
CASSPPGRGQYF
TGTGCCAGCAGTCCCCCGGGGAGGGGGCAGTACTTC
>TRBJ1-4|TRBD1|TRBV4-3|few
CASSQVGTGGNEKLFF
TGCGCCAGCAGCCAAGTAGGGACAGGGGGGAATGAAAAACTGTTTTTT
>TRBJ2-7|TRBD1|TRBV10-3|-
CAIGRDRASEQYF
TGTGCCATCGGACGGGACAGGGCGTCCGAGCAGTACTTC
>TRBJ2-2|-|TRBV3-1/TRBV3-2|-
CASSVRSHTGELFF
TGTGCCAGCAGCGTCAGATCCCACACCGGGGAGCTGTTTTTT
>TRBJ1-4|-|TRBV19|-
CASSPNSGGGEKLFF
TGTGCCAGTAGTCCCAACTCCGGTGGGGGCGAAAAACTGTTTTTT